This TCR beta chain was captured in a study of CD4+ T cells in melanoma. Assay: immunoSEQ multiplex PCR; the TCRdb copy retains only in-frame clones and omits some. The sample holds about 8,900 clones; under 75% are singletons and the top ten take approximately 15%. The CDR3 extends over 16 amino acids. The V gene's germline CDR1 is KGHSH and CDR2 LQKENI. Deletions cut 2 bases from V and 12 bases from J, with 26 bases between. The sequenced sample was cells from a culture (not recorded whether cultured in vitro). The receptor's source is a human donor with melanoma. V gene TRBV18 combines with J gene TRBJ2-7; a possible D gene is TRBD2 (6 bases). CDR3 protein: CASSPFGSGDLPFRYF. The CDR3 DNA sequence: TGTGCCAGCTCACCATTCGGGAGCGGCGATTTGCCCTTCAGGTACTTC. Full variable domain (remainder filled in from reference TRBV18 and TRBJ2-7): NAGVMQNPRHLVRRRGQEARLRCSPMKGHSHVYWYRQLPEEGLKFMVYLQKENIIDESGMPKERFSAEFPKEGPSILRIQQVVRGDSAAYFCASSPFGSGDLPFRYFGPGTRLTVT.